This TCR beta chain was documented in a study of cytomegalovirus exposure and HLA in healthy donors. For the study at large: From HLA-typed donors, an early data release held some 80 million unique TCRs.

PCR was performed using 60 Vbeta and 13 Jbeta primers. Here immunoSEQ multiplex PCR was the method, and the copy in TCRdb shows in-frame clones only, minus some. The data hold about 90,000 clones, with around 85% observed a single time. The CDR3 length is 16 residues. CDR1 and CDR2 from the germline V gene are SGHRS and YFSETQ. The V end was cut by 0 bases, the J end by 2 bases, with 14 bases between. This chain uses TRBV5-1 with TRBJ2-5, with a weak D call TRBD1 (6 bases). Source material: PBMCs. The source is a man aged 30 to 39 in good health and CMV-seronegative. The CDR3 nucleotides read TGCGCCAGCAGCTTGGCCGCGAGGGGGACACAAGAGACCCAGTACTTC. Translation: CASSLAARGTQETQYF.